Listed below are T cell receptor beta chains from one sample, sequenced in a study of blood T cells in healthy people across ages. TCRdb passed the 5' RACE reads through MiXCR, listing each CDR3 protein once. The profile shows just under 900,000 distinct CDR3 sequences, 25% to 35% of them singletons. The sequenced sample was blood. The receptor set was obtained from a woman older than 75 in good health. CDR3s include the opening cysteine and the closing phenylalanine or tryptophan. Fields, in order: J gene, clone size, V gene, D gene, CDR3 protein, CDR3 DNA. The D gene is left open where the match is weak. Clone size is given for some rows only: seen once, a few or many times, or a class if the clone is expanded.

J: TRBJ2-5; size: many; V: TRBV11-2; D: TRBD2; CDR3: CASSGGLAGGQETQYF; DNA: TGTGCCAGCAGCGGAGGACTAGCGGGGGGCCAAGAGACCCAGTACTTC
J: TRBJ2-7; size: many; V: TRBV5-5; D: TRBD1; CDR3: CASSLQGAALYEQYF; DNA: TGTGCCAGCAGCTTACAGGGGGCGGCTCTCTACGAGCAGTACTTC
J: TRBJ2-7; size: many; V: TRBV5-1; D: -; CDR3: CASSPLDLSSYEQYF; DNA: TGCGCCAGCAGTCCCCTCGACCTTAGCTCCTACGAGCAGTACTTC
J: TRBJ2-5; size: -; V: TRBV2; D: -; CDR3: CASSVIALQSGEQYF; DNA: TGTGCCAGCAGTGTGATCGCCCTCCAGTCGGGAGAGCAGTACTTC
J: TRBJ2-1; size: -; V: TRBV29-1; D: TRBD1; CDR3: CSVGQGAVHNEQFF; DNA: TGCAGCGTTGGACAGGGCGCAGTCCACAATGAGCAGTTCTTC
J: TRBJ2-1; size: -; V: TRBV28; D: TRBD1; CDR3: CASSLRPGQGRDDEQFF; DNA: TGTGCCAGCAGTTTACGCCCCGGACAGGGGAGGGATGATGAGCAGTTCTTC
J: TRBJ2-1; size: many; V: TRBV18; D: TRBD1; CDR3: CASSPLPAGTGASSYNEQFF; DNA: TGTGCCAGCTCACCACTACCGGCCGGGACAGGGGCTAGCTCCTACAATGAGCAGTTCTTC
J: TRBJ1-1; size: few; V: TRBV19; D: -; CDR3: CASLSGVMNTEAFF; DNA: TGTGCCAGTTTAAGTGGAGTCATGAACACTGAAGCTTTCTTT
J: TRBJ2-2; size: -; V: TRBV5-1; D: -; CDR3: CASSLVGVNPGELFF; DNA: TGCGCCAGCAGCTTGGTCGGGGTGAATCCCGGGGAGCTGTTTTTT
J: TRBJ2-3; size: -; V: TRBV11-1; D: -; CDR3: CASSFGRGLGDTQYF; DNA: TGTGCCAGCAGCTTCGGCAGGGGACTGGGGGATACGCAGTATTTT
J: TRBJ2-1; size: -; V: TRBV4-1; D: -; CDR3: CASSQEWGASSYNEQFF; DNA: TGCGCCAGCAGCCAAGAATGGGGGGCCTCCTCCTACAATGAGCAGTTCTTC
J: TRBJ2-7; size: many; V: TRBV29-1; D: -; CDR3: CSVARQGMEQYF; DNA: TGCAGCGTGGCAAGGCAGGGCATGGAGCAGTACTTC
J: TRBJ2-3; size: few; V: TRBV10-1; D: -; CDR3: CASSRTRLRTDTQYF; DNA: TGCGCCAGCAGTCGTACTAGGCTCCGCACAGATACGCAGTATTTT
J: TRBJ2-1; size: -; V: TRBV18; D: TRBD1; CDR3: CASSLPYGTGVYNEQFF; DNA: TGTGCCAGCTCCCTCCCCTATGGGACAGGGGTTTACAATGAGCAGTTCTTC
J: TRBJ2-6; size: many; V: TRBV12-3/TRBV12-4; D: -; CDR3: CASSFSSLAGANVLTF; DNA: TGTGCCAGCAGTTTTTCTTCTTTGGCTGGGGCCAACGTCCTGACTTTC
J: TRBJ1-5; size: many; V: TRBV6-6; D: -; CDR3: CASSSGSGFSNQPQHF; DNA: TGTGCCAGCAGTAGTGGTTCGGGGTTTAGCAATCAGCCCCAGCATTTT
J: TRBJ2-2; size: -; V: TRBV4-3; D: -; CDR3: CASSHPGRGANTGELFF; DNA: TGCGCCAGCAGCCACCCTGGGCGGGGAGCGAACACCGGGGAGCTGTTTTTT
J: TRBJ2-5; size: many; V: TRBV6-2/TRBV6-3; D: -; CDR3: CASRDQGLSGETQYF; DNA: TGTGCCAGCAGGGACCAGGGGCTCTCCGGGGAGACCCAGTACTTC
J: TRBJ2-1; size: -; V: TRBV5-1; D: -; CDR3: CASSLPRSGTNEQFF; DNA: TGCGCCAGCAGCTTGCCCAGGTCGGGTACGAATGAGCAGTTCTTC
J: TRBJ2-5; size: many; V: TRBV4-3; D: -; CDR3: CASSQDGVQETQYF; DNA: TGCGCCAGCAGCCAAGACGGGGTTCAAGAGACCCAGTACTTC
J: TRBJ2-2; size: -; V: TRBV15; D: -; CDR3: CATSRGDGAGTGELFF; DNA: TGTGCCACCAGCAGAGGAGACGGGGCGGGCACCGGGGAGCTGTTTTTT
J: TRBJ2-1; size: -; V: TRBV20-1; D: -; CDR3: CSARGIPLETQFF; DNA: TGCAGTGCTAGAGGGATACCCCTGGAGACCCAGTTCTTC
J: TRBJ1-5; size: -; V: TRBV20-1; D: -; CDR3: CSARFGNQPQHF; DNA: TGCAGTGCTAGATTTGGTAATCAGCCCCAGCATTTT
J: TRBJ2-4; size: many; V: TRBV15; D: -; CDR3: CATSRGGRVKNIQYF; DNA: TGTGCCACCAGCAGAGGCGGACGGGTTAAAAACATTCAGTACTTC
J: TRBJ2-1; size: many; V: TRBV28; D: TRBD2; CDR3: CASSSTLAGVGEQFF; DNA: TGTGCCAGCAGTTCCACACTAGCGGGGGTAGGTGAGCAGTTCTTC
J: TRBJ2-3; size: -; V: TRBV18; D: -; CDR3: CASSPFQGPDTQYF; DNA: TGTGCCAGCTCACCATTCCAGGGACCAGATACGCAGTATTTT
J: TRBJ2-3; size: -; V: TRBV7-2; D: -; CDR3: CASSYRTGVGSDTQYF; DNA: TGTGCCAGCAGCTACCGAACGGGGGTGGGGTCGGATACGCAGTATTTT
J: TRBJ1-1; size: -; V: TRBV10-1; D: -; CDR3: CASSERSGGEAFF; DNA: TGCGCCAGCAGTGAGAGGTCGGGGGGGGAAGCTTTCTTT
J: TRBJ2-1; size: few; V: TRBV27; D: -; CDR3: CASRRSGGPLANEQFF; DNA: TGTGCCAGCAGGCGATCCGGTGGACCCCTTGCGAATGAGCAGTTCTTC
J: TRBJ2-5; size: many; V: TRBV7-2; D: -; CDR3: CASSLAVQTQYF; DNA: TGTGCCAGCAGCTTAGCTGTCCAGACCCAGTACTTC
J: TRBJ2-1; size: many; V: TRBV10-3; D: -; CDR3: CAISEDNEQFF; DNA: TGTGCCATCAGTGAAGACAATGAGCAGTTCTTC
J: TRBJ2-5; size: -; V: TRBV7-9; D: TRBD2; CDR3: CASSPTSGGPKTQYF; DNA: TGTGCCAGCAGCCCGACTAGCGGGGGGCCCAAGACCCAGTACTTC
J: TRBJ2-2; size: few; V: TRBV7-2; D: TRBD2; CDR3: CASSLERGGLGELFF; DNA: TGTGCCAGCAGCTTAGAGCGGGGGGGCCTCGGGGAGCTGTTTTTT
J: TRBJ2-7; size: -; V: TRBV7-2; D: TRBD2; CDR3: CASSLQLAGYYEQYF; DNA: TGTGCCAGCAGCCTTCAACTAGCGGGATACTACGAGCAGTACTTC
J: TRBJ1-2; size: many; V: TRBV14; D: -; CDR3: CASSQNWIGGYTF; DNA: TGTGCCAGCAGCCAAAATTGGATCGGGGGCTACACCTTC
J: TRBJ1-2; size: many; V: TRBV4-2; D: -; CDR3: CASSLVGGGYTF; DNA: TGTGCCAGCAGCCTAGTGGGGGGCGGCTACACCTTC
J: TRBJ2-7; size: many; V: TRBV9; D: -; CDR3: CASSVGGTAAYEQYF; DNA: TGTGCCAGCAGCGTAGGTGGAACGGCGGCCTACGAGCAGTACTTC
J: TRBJ1-6; size: many; V: TRBV7-2; D: -; CDR3: CASSLGAYNSPLHF; DNA: TGTGCCAGCAGCTTAGGGGCATATAATTCACCCCTCCACTTT
J: TRBJ2-2; size: -; V: TRBV11-2; D: -; CDR3: CASSLAGSTNTGELFF; DNA: TGTGCCAGCAGCTTAGCTGGGTCAACGAACACCGGGGAGCTGTTTTTT
J: TRBJ1-6; size: many; V: TRBV12-3/TRBV12-4; D: -; CDR3: CASSQSRRDNSPLHF; DNA: TGTGCCAGCAGTCAATCACGAAGGGATAATTCACCCCTCCACTTT
J: TRBJ2-3; size: many; V: TRBV7-2; D: -; CDR3: CASSRGHGVSTDTQYF; DNA: TGTGCCAGCAGCCGGGGCCACGGGGTGAGCACAGATACGCAGTATTTT
J: TRBJ1-5; size: many; V: TRBV4-3; D: -; CDR3: CASSQDGRGGQPQHF; DNA: TGCGCCAGCAGCCAAGATGGCAGGGGTGGCCAGCCCCAGCATTTT
J: TRBJ1-1; size: -; V: TRBV29-1; D: -; CDR3: CSVRRGNTEAFF; DNA: TGCAGCGTTCGAAGGGGCAACACTGAAGCTTTCTTT
J: TRBJ1-2; size: many; V: TRBV20-1; D: -; CDR3: CSATSHSTDSYGYTF; DNA: TGCAGTGCTACTTCCCACTCAACCGACAGCTATGGCTACACCTTC
J: TRBJ1-1; size: few; V: TRBV29-1; D: TRBD1; CDR3: CSVSTGKGTEAFF; DNA: TGCAGCGTCTCGACAGGGAAGGGCACTGAAGCTTTCTTT